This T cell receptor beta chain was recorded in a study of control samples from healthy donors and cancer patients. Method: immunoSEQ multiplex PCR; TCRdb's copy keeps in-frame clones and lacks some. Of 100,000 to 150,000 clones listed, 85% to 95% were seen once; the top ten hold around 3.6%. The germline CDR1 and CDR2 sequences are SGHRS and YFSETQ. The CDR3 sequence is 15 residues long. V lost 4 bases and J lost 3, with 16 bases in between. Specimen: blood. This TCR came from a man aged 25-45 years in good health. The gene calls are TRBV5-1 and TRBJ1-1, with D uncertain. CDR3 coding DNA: TGCGCCAGCAGCGCCTTAGCGGGCCTGGACACTGAAGCTTTCTTT. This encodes CASSALAGLDTEAFF.